Listed below are T cell receptor beta chains from one sample, sequenced in a study of CD8 T cells in ankylosing spondylitis. MiXCR, run by TCRdb on the 5' RACE reads, gives a single entry per CDR3 protein. The table has 700,000 or so distinct CDR3 sequences, roughly 19% seen once. The sample was blood, either unsorted or a sorted T cell fraction (not recorded which). These receptors were collected from a male donor with ankylosing spondylitis. Both conserved end residues are trimmed from each CDR3.

J,V,CDR3
TRBJ2-7,TRBV18,ASSPAVREQY
TRBJ2-1,TRBV20-1,SASSRTSGRGGDEQF
TRBJ2-1,TRBV12-3/TRBV12-4,ASSFGGYNEQF
TRBJ2-7,TRBV20-1,SVRGQGEQY
TRBJ2-1,TRBV18,ASSPGFWDLMQYNEQF
TRBJ1-2,TRBV4-3,ASSQDKASNYGYT
TRBJ2-1,TRBV29-1,SVRKSGYNEQF
TRBJ2-7,TRBV12-3/TRBV12-4,ASSLRRTGEQY
TRBJ2-7,TRBV18,VSSPGGQVYEQY
TRBJ1-2,TRBV7-9,ASSLSARGGHNYGYT
TRBJ2-7,TRBV2,ASSAQRDRVDEQY
TRBJ2-1,TRBV7-2,ASSLAGLAGE
TRBJ1-1,TRBV5-1,ASSLFFSNTEAF
TRBJ2-3,TRBV29-1,SVVPRGSTDTQY
TRBJ2-5,TRBV20-1,SASLAGLTQETQY
TRBJ2-7,TRBV12-3/TRBV12-4,ASSNLRPSGGLSYEQY
TRBJ2-2,TRBV9,ASSSSSGRARGGELF
TRBJ2-1,TRBV29-1,SVVRLAGGYEQF
TRBJ2-7,TRBV12-3/TRBV12-4,ASKTAEFSYEQY
TRBJ1-5,TRBV7-8,ASSFGGLNQPQH
TRBJ1-1,TRBV28,ASSPHNREKDEAF
TRBJ2-5,TRBV12-3/TRBV12-4,ASTGGRETQY
TRBJ1-5,TRBV29-1,SVERDSTQH
TRBJ2-4,TRBV6-1,ASRPGAAKNIQY
TRBJ2-7,TRBV20-1,SARGTSGLSYEQY
TRBJ2-5,TRBV12-3/TRBV12-4,ASSWTGGSETQY
TRBJ1-5,TRBV4-1,ASSQDRPDREQPQH
TRBJ2-7,TRBV5-1,ASSLRTGVYEQY
TRBJ1-1,TRBV29-1,SAGTGGEAF
TRBJ2-1,TRBV5-5,ASSLGGTASYNEQF
TRBJ2-1,TRBV12-5,ASGLVNGPLGYNEQF
TRBJ1-2,TRBV20-1,SAPLTGGTYGYT
TRBJ2-6,TRBV9,ASSGYSGANVLT
TRBJ1-5,TRBV5-1,ASSPTGNGNQPQH
TRBJ2-3,TRBV20-1,SARDPATPADTQY
TRBJ2-1,TRBV7-6,ASSLSRVARRDWRNEQF
TRBJ2-1,TRBV20-1,SASSGRRSEQF
TRBJ2-2,TRBV5-1,ASSFGLEVAGELF
TRBJ2-6,TRBV5-1,ASSPGPTNSGANVLT
TRBJ2-5,TRBV9,ASSGRGLAGIQETQY
TRBJ1-2,TRBV3-1,ASSYGTSGYT
TRBJ1-1,TRBV5-1,ASSSAPRGQTEAF
TRBJ2-1,TRBV20-1,SARSGTSGGLGNEQF
TRBJ2-7,TRBV7-8,ASNPFRASYEQY
TRBJ1-6,TRBV7-8,ASSLVGGTSGRNSPLH
TRBJ1-5,TRBV29-1,SVARAPGTAPNQPQH
TRBJ1-5,TRBV12-3/TRBV12-4,ASSLNDVRQPQH
TRBJ2-7,TRBV12-3/TRBV12-4,ASSSTSGDYEQY
TRBJ2-7,TRBV4-1,ASSQAADRVEQY
TRBJ2-3,TRBV3-1,ASSVGTPGDTQY
TRBJ2-1,TRBV15,ATGRLASSYNEQF
TRBJ2-7,TRBV5-1,ASSLEGGPYYEQY